The rows below give T cell receptor beta chains drawn from one sample of a study of regulatory T cells in long-lasting Graves disease. A single record per CDR3 protein comes from TCRdb applying MiXCR to the multiplex PCR reads. The sample lists some 500,000 distinct CDR3 sequences; roughly 15% were seen once. The same specimen was also included in a second study, on T cells in Graves' hyperthyroidism and ophthalmopathy.

Here the sequenced sample was peripheral blood mononuclear cells (PBMCs), taken at new diagnosis, from a patient treated with antithyroid drugs. Receptors were obtained from a woman in her forties or fifties with Graves disease. The CDR3 runs from the conserved cysteine through the conserved F or W. The D gene is left open where the match is weak. Clone size is not always given. Where it is, it says once, few, many or a class for expanded clones.

TRBJ1-1	TRBV6-2/TRBV6-3	14	many	-	TGTGCCAGCAGTTACTCGGGGTCGGGACTTGAAGCTTTCTTT	CASSYSGSGLEAFF
TRBJ2-1	TRBV18	14	many	TRBD2	TGTGCCAGCTCACCACCCGGACTAGCCCATGAGCAGTTCTTC	CASSPPGLAHEQFF
TRBJ2-7	TRBV27	17	many	-	TGTGCCAGCAGCACTTTCCGGCTCGAACAGAGCTCCTACGAGCAGTACTTC	CASSTFRLEQSSYEQYF
TRBJ2-4	TRBV19	16	few	-	TGTGCCAGTATTGGGATCAGGGGCTTAGTCAAAAACATTCAGTACTTC	CASIGIRGLVKNIQYF
TRBJ1-4	TRBV30	13	many	TRBD1	TGTGCCTGGATCGGACAGGGAAATGAAAAACTGTTTTTT	CAWIGQGNEKLFF
TRBJ1-1	TRBV27	14	many	TRBD1	TGTGCCAGCAGTCTCACGAGGGGGCTACCGGACGCTTTCTTT	CASSLTRGLPDAFF
TRBJ2-1	TRBV10-2	10	few	-	TGCGCCAGCAGCCGAGGTGAGCAGTTCTTC	CASSRGEQFF
TRBJ1-1	TRBV7-9	15	many	TRBD1	TGTGCCAGCGTAGGGACAGACCGTTTTTCCGATGAAGCTTTCTTT	CASVGTDRFSDEAFF
TRBJ1-2	TRBV29-1	12	-	-	TGCAGCGTTGGAGGGACCGAATATGGCTACACCTTC	CSVGGTEYGYTF
TRBJ1-6	TRBV30	12	few	-	TGTGCGTGGGGGCGAGTTAATTCACCCCTCCACTTT	CAWGRVNSPLHF
TRBJ2-2	TRBV20-1	12	-	-	TGCAGTGCCAGGACAGTGGCCGGGGAGCTGTTTTTT	CSARTVAGELFF
TRBJ2-2	TRBV6-1	16	-	TRBD1	TGTGCCAGCAGTGAATTCGGGACAGGGGATACCGGGGAGCTGTTTTTT	CASSEFGTGDTGELFF
TRBJ2-2	TRBV3-1	13	many	-	TGTGCCAGCAGCCTCGGACAGAGCGGGGAGCTGTTTTTT	CASSLGQSGELFF
TRBJ2-5	TRBV27	14	many	TRBD1	TGTGCCAGCAACATGCAGGGGGCTCGGGAGACCCAGTACTTC	CASNMQGARETQYF
TRBJ1-6	TRBV5-1	16	few	TRBD1	TGCGCCAGCAGTAGAGGACAGGCCACGAGGGATTCACCCCTCCACTTT	CASSRGQATRDSPLHF
TRBJ2-5	TRBV5-1	14	-	-	TGCGCCAGCAGCCCAGGACAGCCCCGGGAGACCCAGTACTTC	CASSPGQPRETQYF
TRBJ1-2	TRBV6-1	16	-	-	TGTGCCAGCAGCGCCGCGGGGGCTCCTAGATACTATGGCTACACCTTC	CASSAAGAPRYYGYTF
TRBJ1-1	TRBV9	14	-	TRBD1	TGTGCCAGCAACGTAGGACAGGGGCACACTGAAGCTTTCTTT	CASNVGQGHTEAFF
TRBJ2-7	TRBV3-1	13	many	-	TGTGCCAGCAGCCTACAGGGAATCAACGAGCAGTACTTC	CASSLQGINEQYF
TRBJ1-2	TRBV20-1	14	many	-	TGCAGTGCTAGAGATCCCACGGGAAACTATGGCTACACCTTC	CSARDPTGNYGYTF
TRBJ2-1	TRBV5-5	15	many	-	TGTGCCAGCAGCTTGGACGGTGTCCCCTACAATGAGCAGTTCTTC	CASSLDGVPYNEQFF
TRBJ1-1	TRBV5-1	15	many	TRBD1	TGCGCCAGCAGCTTACAGGGGACAGGGATCACTGAAGCTTTCTTT	CASSLQGTGITEAFF
TRBJ2-1	TRBV18	15	many	TRBD1	TGTGCCAGCTCACGAGAGACAGGGACCTACAATGAGCAGTTCTTC	CASSRETGTYNEQFF
TRBJ2-3	TRBV4-1	17	few	-	TGCGCCAGCAGCCAAGATAAGGGTGCTCCTAGCACAGATACGCAGTATTTT	CASSQDKGAPSTDTQYF
TRBJ2-3	TRBV5-1	14	many	-	TGCGCCAGCAGCTTGGTAACAGGACCAGATACGCAGTATTTT	CASSLVTGPDTQYF
TRBJ2-1	TRBV19	15	few	-	TGTGCCACCAACGAGGGTTGGGGATTTCGTAATGAGCAGTTCTTC	CATNEGWGFRNEQFF
TRBJ2-4	TRBV4-1	15	few	-	TGCGCCAGCAGCCCAAGTCGAGGGGTCCAAAACATTCAGTACTTC	CASSPSRGVQNIQYF
TRBJ1-4	TRBV19	14	few	-	TGTGCCAGTAGTATATCCGGGCTTCGTGAAAAACTGTTTTTT	CASSISGLREKLFF
TRBJ1-2	TRBV27	17	few	TRBD1	TGTGCCAGCAGTTTATTAGGTGGGACAGGGATGGCCTATGGCTACACCTTC	CASSLLGGTGMAYGYTF
TRBJ2-3	TRBV11-3	16	few	-	TGTGCCAGCAGCTTATACGGGGGCACCCGCACAGATACGCAGTATTTT	CASSLYGGTRTDTQYF
TRBJ2-3	TRBV7-6	14	-	TRBD1	TGTGCCAGCAGCTCCGCAGGGGGTGGAGATACGCAGTATTTT	CASSSAGGGDTQYF
TRBJ1-2	TRBV5-1	14	few	TRBD1	TGCGCCAGCAGTTGGGACAGGGTTGGCTATGGCTACACCTTC	CASSWDRVGYGYTF
TRBJ2-1	TRBV3-1	13	-	-	TGTGCCAGCAGCCAAGTAGGGTACAATGAGCAGTTCTTC	CASSQVGYNEQFF
TRBJ1-5	TRBV12-5	17	-	-	TGTGCTAGTGGTTTGGCGGGGACTCGTTCTAGCAATCAGCCCCAGCATTTT	CASGLAGTRSSNQPQHF
TRBJ1-5	TRBV2	15	few	-	TGTGCCAGCAGTTACGACAGCGATAGCAATCAGCCCCAGCATTTT	CASSYDSDSNQPQHF
TRBJ1-6	TRBV5-5	15	many	-	TGTGCCAGCAGCTTGTGGTTGACAGATAATTCACCCCTCCACTTT	CASSLWLTDNSPLHF
TRBJ1-6	TRBV29-1	13	-	-	TGCAGCGTTGCCGCGCAGGGAGACTCACCCCTCCACTTT	CSVAAQGDSPLHF
TRBJ2-5	TRBV20-1	18	many	TRBD2	TGCAGTGCTAGAGGGCGACTAGCGGGGGTCGGGGAGCAAGAGACCCAGTACTTC	CSARGRLAGVGEQETQYF
TRBJ1-5	TRBV4-1	12	-	-	TGCGCCAGCAGCCAACGGGGTCAGCCCCAGCATTTT	CASSQRGQPQHF
TRBJ2-3	TRBV7-9	15	-	TRBD2	TGTGCCAGCAGCCTCCCGCGGGGGGGCACAGATACGCAGTATTTT	CASSLPRGGTDTQYF
TRBJ2-5	TRBV6-5	13	few	-	TGTGCCAGCAGTTTCGAGGGGGGGGAGACCCAGTACTTC	CASSFEGGETQYF
TRBJ1-1	TRBV5-6	12	-	-	TGTGCCAGCAGCTTTTCTAGAACTGAAGCTTTCTTT	CASSFSRTEAFF
TRBJ2-2	TRBV2	11	-	-	TGTGCCAGCAAGGACACCGGGGAGCTGTTTTTT	CASKDTGELFF
TRBJ1-1	TRBV19	14	few	-	TGTGCCAGTAGTACTCAGGCCGCGAACACTGAAGCTTTCTTT	CASSTQAANTEAFF
TRBJ2-7	TRBV19	13	-	-	TGTGCCAGTAGTCTCTCGATCCTCCACGAGCAGTACTTC	CASSLSILHEQYF
TRBJ2-1	TRBV25-1	14	few	-	TGTGCCAGCAGTGAAACCTTGAGAAGGAATGAGCAGTTCTTC	CASSETLRRNEQFF
TRBJ1-1	TRBV6-5	13	many	-	TGTGCCAGCAGTTACTCCGACAGCACTGAAGCTTTCTTT	CASSYSDSTEAFF
TRBJ2-3	TRBV14	12	-	-	TGTGCCAGCAGCCTCAGGGGTGGTACGCAGTATTTT	CASSLRGGTQYF
TRBJ2-3	TRBV6-2/TRBV6-3	13	few	-	TGTGCCAGCAGTTACAAAGGCACAGATACGCAGTATTTT	CASSYKGTDTQYF
TRBJ2-1	TRBV3-1	13	many	-	TGTGCCAGCAGCCTCGGGGCCCCATCGGAGCAGTTCTTC	CASSLGAPSEQFF
TRBJ2-3	TRBV6-5	15	many	TRBD2	TGTGCCAGCAGTTGGCTAGCGGGGGGCACAGATACGCAGTATTTT	CASSWLAGGTDTQYF
TRBJ1-2	TRBV5-1	13	many	-	TGTGCCAGCAGCTTGGAGGAAGGGTATGGCTACACCTTC	CASSLEEGYGYTF
TRBJ2-3	TRBV6-2/TRBV6-3	15	many	-	TGTGCCAGCAGTCCACCGGGACTCCGCACAGATACGCAGTATTTT	CASSPPGLRTDTQYF
TRBJ2-7	TRBV13	16	many	-	TGTGCCAGCAGCTTAGGCCAAGGGGACCGCCCCTACGAGCAGTACTTC	CASSLGQGDRPYEQYF
TRBJ2-7	TRBV28	16	many	TRBD1	TGTGCCAGCTCTCTGTCGACAGGGGGGATTTCCGGCGAGCAGTACTTC	CASSLSTGGISGEQYF
TRBJ2-5	TRBV12-3/TRBV12-4	13	many	-	TGTGCCAGCAGTTTTATGGGGAAAGAGACCCAGTACTTC	CASSFMGKETQYF
TRBJ1-4	TRBV27	13	-	-	TGTGCCAGCATGACACGAATAAATGAAAAACTGTTTTTT	CASMTRINEKLFF
TRBJ1-6	TRBV7-9	15	few	TRBD1	TGTGCCAGCAGCCCCGCCGGGACAGCAAATTCACCCCTCCACTTT	CASSPAGTANSPLHF